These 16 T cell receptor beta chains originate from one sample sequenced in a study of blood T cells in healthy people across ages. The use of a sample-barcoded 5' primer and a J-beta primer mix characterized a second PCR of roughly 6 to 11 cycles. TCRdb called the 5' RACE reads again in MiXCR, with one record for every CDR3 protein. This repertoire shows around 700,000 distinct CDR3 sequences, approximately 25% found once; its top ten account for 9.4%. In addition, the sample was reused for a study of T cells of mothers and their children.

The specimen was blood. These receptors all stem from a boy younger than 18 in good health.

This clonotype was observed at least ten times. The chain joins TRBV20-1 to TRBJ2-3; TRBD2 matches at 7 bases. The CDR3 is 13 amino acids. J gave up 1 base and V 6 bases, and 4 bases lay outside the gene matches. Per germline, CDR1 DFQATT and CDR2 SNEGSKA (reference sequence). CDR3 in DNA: TGCAGTGCCATGGGAGGGGGCACAGATACGCAGTATTTT. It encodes CSAMGGGTDTQYF.

The CDR3 spells CASSYPGASSYEQYF. In nucleotides, the CDR3 is TGTGCCAGCAGTTATCCCGGGGCGAGCTCCTACGAGCAGTACTTC. V usage is TRBV6-6 and J usage is TRBJ2-5; either TRBD1 or TRBD2 may fit D (5 bases each). The J call may be in error: the DNA end matches TRBJ2-7 better. CDR1 is MNHNY, CDR2 SVGAGI, per germline (reference sequence). The CDR3 is 15 amino acids.

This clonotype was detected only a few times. The chain's CDR3 is CASSRLRQETGELFF. In nucleotides, the CDR3 is TGTGCCAGCTCACGACTACGACAGGAAACCGGGGAGCTGTTTTTT. The chain recombines TRBV18 with TRBJ2-2; perhaps TRBD1 as D (6 bases). The V end was cut by 4 bases, the J end by 5 bases, with 14 bases between. The CDR3 loop spans 15 amino acids. CDR1 KGHSH and CDR2 LQKENI come from the germline V gene.

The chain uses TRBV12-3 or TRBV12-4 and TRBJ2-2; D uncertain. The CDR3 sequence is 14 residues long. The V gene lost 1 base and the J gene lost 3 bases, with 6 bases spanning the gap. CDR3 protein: CASSLDGYTGELFF. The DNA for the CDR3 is TGTGCCAGCAGTTTAGATGGATACACCGGGGAGCTGTTTTTT.

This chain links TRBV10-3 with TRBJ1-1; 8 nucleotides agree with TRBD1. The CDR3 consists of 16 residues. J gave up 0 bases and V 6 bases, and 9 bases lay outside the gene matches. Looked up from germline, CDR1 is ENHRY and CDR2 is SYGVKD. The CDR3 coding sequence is TGTGCCATCAGGGGAGGACAGGGTCCCATGAACACTGAAGCTTTCTTT. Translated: CAIRGGQGPMNTEAFF.

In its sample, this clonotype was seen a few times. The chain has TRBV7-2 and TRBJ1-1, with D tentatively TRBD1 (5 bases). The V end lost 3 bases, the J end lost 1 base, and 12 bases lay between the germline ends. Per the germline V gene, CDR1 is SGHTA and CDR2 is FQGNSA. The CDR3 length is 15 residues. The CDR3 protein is CASSLGGGQNTEAFF. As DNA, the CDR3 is TGTGCCAGCAGCTTGGGGGGTGGGCAGAACACTGAAGCTTTCTTT.

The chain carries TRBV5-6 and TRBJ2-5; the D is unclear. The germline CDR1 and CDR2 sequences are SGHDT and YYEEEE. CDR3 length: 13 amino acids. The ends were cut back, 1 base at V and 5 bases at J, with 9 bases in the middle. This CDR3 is CASSLFRLETQYF. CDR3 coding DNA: TGTGCCAGCAGCTTGTTTCGGCTGGAGACCCAGTACTTC.

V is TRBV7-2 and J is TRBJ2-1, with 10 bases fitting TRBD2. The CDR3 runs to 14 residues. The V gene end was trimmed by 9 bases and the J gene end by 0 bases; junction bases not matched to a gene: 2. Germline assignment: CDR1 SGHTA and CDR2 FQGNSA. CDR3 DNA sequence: TGTGCCAGTAAGCGGGGGGGCTCCTACAATGAGCAGTTCTTC. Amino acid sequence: CASKRGGSYNEQFF.

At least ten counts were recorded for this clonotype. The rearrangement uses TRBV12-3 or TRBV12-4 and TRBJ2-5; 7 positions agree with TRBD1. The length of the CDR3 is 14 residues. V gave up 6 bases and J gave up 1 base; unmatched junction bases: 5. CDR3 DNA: TGTGCCAGCAGCCGCGACAGGGCCCAAGAGACCCAGTACTTC. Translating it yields CASSRDRAQETQYF.

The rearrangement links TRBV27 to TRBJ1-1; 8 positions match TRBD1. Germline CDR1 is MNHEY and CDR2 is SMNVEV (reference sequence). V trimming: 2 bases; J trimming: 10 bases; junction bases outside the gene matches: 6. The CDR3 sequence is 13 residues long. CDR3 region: CASSLQGARGAFF. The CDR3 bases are TGTGCCAGCAGTTTACAGGGGGCGCGAGGAGCTTTCTTT.

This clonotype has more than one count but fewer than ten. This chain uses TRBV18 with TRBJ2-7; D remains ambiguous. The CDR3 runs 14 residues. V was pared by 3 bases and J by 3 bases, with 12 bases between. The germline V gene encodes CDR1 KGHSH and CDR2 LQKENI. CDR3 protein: CASSPDGTIYEQYF. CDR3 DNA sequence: TGTGCCAGCTCACCGGACGGTACGATCTACGAGCAGTACTTC.

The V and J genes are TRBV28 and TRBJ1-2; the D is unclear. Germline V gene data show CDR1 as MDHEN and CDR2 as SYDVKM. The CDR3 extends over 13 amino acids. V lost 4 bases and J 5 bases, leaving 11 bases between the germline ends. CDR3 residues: CASSSYQDYGYTF. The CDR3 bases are TGTGCCAGCAGTTCTTATCAGGATTATGGCTACACCTTC.

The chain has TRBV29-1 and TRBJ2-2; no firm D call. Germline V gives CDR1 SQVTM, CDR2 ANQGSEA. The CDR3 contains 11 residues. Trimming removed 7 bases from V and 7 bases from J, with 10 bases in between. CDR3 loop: CSAVLGGELFF. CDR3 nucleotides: TGCAGCGCTGTACTCGGCGGGGAGCTGTTTTTT.

CDR3 region: CASRRDGTGDQPQHF. CDR3 bases: TGCGCCAGCAGACGGGACGGTACCGGAGATCAGCCCCAGCATTTT. The V call is TRBV5-1, the J call TRBJ1-5; possible D gene TRBD1, 5 bases. CDR3 size: 15 residues. Germline V gene lookup returns CDR1 SGHRS and CDR2 YFSETQ. Trimming pared 5 bases from V and 5 bases from J, leaving 17 bases between.

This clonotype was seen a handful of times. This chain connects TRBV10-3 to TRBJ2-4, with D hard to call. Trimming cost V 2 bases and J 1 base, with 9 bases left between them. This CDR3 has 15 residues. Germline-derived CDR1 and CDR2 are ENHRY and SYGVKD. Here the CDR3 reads CAISEGWMAKNIQYF. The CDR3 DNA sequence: TGTGCCATCAGTGAGGGCTGGATGGCCAAAAACATTCAGTACTTC.

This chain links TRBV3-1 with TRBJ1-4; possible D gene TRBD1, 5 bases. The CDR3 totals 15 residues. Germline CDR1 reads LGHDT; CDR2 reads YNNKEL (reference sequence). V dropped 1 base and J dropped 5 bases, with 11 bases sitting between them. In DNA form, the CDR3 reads TGTGCCAGCAGCCAAGGCGCCGGGGGAAATGAAAAACTGTTTTTT. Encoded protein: CASSQGAGGNEKLFF.